Described below is a single T cell receptor beta chain sequence and its context. This clonotype was detected only a few times. The target of this receptor is not known. No base qualities exist here, and no much larger clone lies one base off it. The data were obtained in a study of regulatory T cells in long-lasting Graves disease (dated by TCRdb to about 2021). Notes on the research overall: Newly diagnosed Graves' disease patients had taken antithyroid drugs for less than 3 months. Patients with persistent Graves' disease were compared with patients with newly diagnosed Graves' disease using TCR sequencing and RNA sequencing of peripheral blood. The study was registered as a clinical trial and conducted in China. A total of approximately 35 samples were covered by TCR sequencing, comprising some 13 persistent and some 20 newly diagnosed Graves' disease patients. Paper-wide results and their limitations: Lower TCR Shannon entropy and fewer highly expanded clones were observed in persistent Graves' disease patients than in newly diagnosed patients, which suggested clonal expansion. As a limitation, the authors acknowledged that the small sample size may reduce accuracy. Patients with persistent disease shared more public clonotypes (fewer than 3,000) than newly diagnosed patients did (approximately 1,000). Persistent disease showed preferential use of TRBV28, TRBJ1-2 and TRBJ2-5, whereas newly diagnosed disease favored TRBV20-1 and TRBJ2-1. Sequencing and analysis were restricted to the TCR beta chain. Because the primary lesion, thyroid tissue, could not be accessed, the study looked at peripheral blood alone.

The intended sense of this specimen's time point label: newly diagnosed GD, antithyroid drugs for less than 3 months. RNA was extracted from PBMCs in TRIzol for both TCR sequencing and RNA sequencing. The diagnosis of Graves' disease was made according to American Thyroid Association guidelines. The patients came from an endocrinology department in Xi'an, China. From each patient, about 8.9 milliliters of peripheral blood was collected into an EDTA anticoagulant tube. Ficoll Paque Plus density gradient separation was used to isolate PBMCs, and no additional T cell sorting was done. An Agilent 2100 Bioanalyzer and agarose gel were used to assess RNA quality, and a NanoDrop 2000 was used to measure RNA concentration. The receptor library was made with multiplex PCR. Data came from an Illumina HiSeq 4000. CDR3 regions were amplified by Arm-PCR with iRepertoire HTBI primers to construct TCR beta libraries. Before sequencing, the PCR products went through gel purification. In the authors' own workflow: A total of around 66 TRBV and 14 TRBJ segments were identified across samples and were used for gene usage analysis of CDR3 amino acid clonotypes. Filtered high-quality paired reads were merged into contigs using COPE and FqMerger. Contigs were aligned with BLAST to IMGT TRBV, TRBD and TRBJ reference genes, and CDR3 was defined per IMGT. Clonotypes above 0.1% frequency were classified as highly expanded clones. Shannon entropy was used to measure repertoire diversity, and the Gini coefficient was used to measure V-J evenness. A clonotype was considered public if more than one individual shared it. TCRdb applied fastp at Q25 and MiXCR to the public reads, then kept only in-frame beta chains. Each CDR3 protein gets just one entry, which takes the most common genes and DNA from the rows behind it. None of the V and J calls come from the authors' own analysis; TCRdb made them. For this sample the table gives 400,000 to 500,000 distinct CDR3 sequences, of which around 17% were detected only once. The leading ten clones occupy around 23% of the sample.

From the germline V gene, CDR1 is SGHRS and CDR2 is YFSETQ. The CDR3 measures 14 amino acids from cysteine to phenylalanine. CDR3 DNA only is kept here, 42 bases in frame from base 1. Germline trimming: 4 bases from V, 6 bases from J; junction bases outside gene matches: 7. The data were also submitted as part of a second study, on T cells in Graves' hyperthyroidism and ophthalmopathy. From the second report: Stable Graves' hyperthyroidism was defined as no progression to ophthalmopathy during 18 months of follow-up. Hyperthyroidism patients were aged 18 to 65 years and newly diagnosed, with disease duration of less than 2 months. Any patient with an uncontrolled infection, another autoimmune disease, pregnancy or lactation was excluded. Diagnoses were based on clinical symptoms, serum thyroxine and TRAb, thyroid ultrasound and orbital computed tomography. A first-round RT-PCR of the TCR CDR3 used the HTBI primer set with the Qiagen OneStep RT-PCR kit. Most expanded thyroid clonotypes (frequency above 0.001) were also detected in blood, suggesting blood repertoires may reflect thyroid immune responses. In cross-validation, a model built on a 13 V-J signature told ophthalmopathy apart from stable hyperthyroidism with approximately 90% sensitivity and roughly 81% specificity, and in testing the same model reached 80%/75%. In validation, progression to ophthalmopathy was predicted by the model with 70% to 71% sensitivity and about 72% specificity, a median of about 6 months before onset. To identify TCR V-J signatures that set the groups apart, the researchers used a discovery cohort of 100 patients, made up of around 42 with Graves' ophthalmopathy and about 60 with stable Graves' hyperthyroidism. Whether ophthalmopathy could be predicted prospectively was tested in an independent validation cohort made up of under 20 hyperthyroidism patients plus 17 patients who later progressed to ophthalmopathy. The roughly 90 discovery patients were divided at random into training and test sets in a 7:3 ratio. Thyroid tissue and blood T-cell repertoires from roughly six Graves' hyperthyroidism patients were also compared in the study. After sampling, hyperthyroidism patients received methimazole starting at 30 mg daily, and ophthalmopathy patients received high-dose intravenous methylprednisolone. The libraries were constructed in a second round of multiplex PCR and then size-selected and purified. Sequencing of the libraries was done on an Illumina HiSeq2000 using paired-end 100 bp reads. SOAPnuke was used to process the raw data, throwing out any read that contained adapters or uncalled bases, had a mean Phred below 15, or lacked an exact constant-primer or identifier match. COPE v1.2.5 was used to merge high-quality paired reads, and clonotypes were defined as unique nucleotide sequences. Clonotypes were aligned to IMGT TRBV, TRBD and TRBJ reference segments using MiTCR v1.1. The analysis was restricted to V-J combinations with a frequency above 0.0001, which together covered just over 99% of the repertoires. A TCS score was defined as the ratio between F50 (clonal expansion) and ExV (chaos), using BLOSUM62-based TCRdist between CDR3 peptides within each V-J. Welch's t-statistics and random forest reduced 514 V-J features to 10 to 15, which were used in a naive Bayes classifier (R e1071). Sample size was not statistically predetermined, and blinding of investigators to group allocation was not performed. According to the paper, TCR Vbeta CDR3 sequencing was carried out on approximately 140 peripheral blood samples, which came from some 41 ophthalmopathy, around 74 hyperthyroidism and approximately 17 progressor patients.

This TCR came from a woman aged 18-29 years with Graves disease. Donor details come from another sample of the same person, matched by shared clones. Here the chain combines TRBV5-1 and TRBJ2-1; 7 central bases correspond to TRBD1. The sample in question was peripheral blood mononuclear cells (PBMCs), obtained at new diagnosis, from a patient treated with antithyroid drugs. The DNA sequence follows: TGCGCCAGCAGCACGATAGGGACAGTCAATGAGCAGTTCTTC. Its protein reads: CASSTIGTVNEQFF.